The entry below gives a single T cell receptor beta chain sequence along with its context. As yet, its antigen is unknown. Germline values: CDR1 KGHSH, CDR2 LQKENI. V was pared by 3 bases and J by 0 bases, with 12 bases between. CDR3 length: 15 residues. This entry comes from a study of cytomegalovirus exposure and HLA in healthy donors. Study-wide background: Assignment to the Caucasian-associated ancestry cluster applied to about 80% of the 300 to 500 genotyped donors. Findings and caveats of the study: According to reports, the classifier identified cytomegalovirus status with high specificity and sensitivity.

This PCR relied on a set of 60 Vbeta primers and 13 Jbeta primers. The data were produced by immunoSEQ multiplex PCR, yet TCRdb's version contains in-frame clones alone and is incomplete. The table records over 100,000 clones, 65% to 75% of them present only once. The chain links TRBV18 to TRBJ2-7; TRBD1 might be the D (6 bases). The sequenced sample consisted of PBMCs. This receptor was obtained from a young man in good health and CMV-seropositive. Written as DNA, the CDR3 is TGTGCCAGCTCACCCCGGACAGAGAGCTCCTACGAGCAGTACTTC. This encodes CASSPRTESSYEQYF.